The present T cell receptor beta chain was sequenced within a study of post-analysis software for immune sequencing data (dated by TCRdb to the mid-2010s). With respect to the entire study: The recorded disease courses included relapsing-remitting, secondary progressive and progressive-relapsing multiple sclerosis, and some patients had no subtype annotation. Patient repertoires were compared against 11 previously published healthy control repertoires from donors aged about 6 to 27 years. A subset of samples was prepared in parallel using single-end sample barcoding, then pooled and co-amplified after Illumina adapter ligation. Findings and caveats that apply to the study as a whole: Strong co-clustering of samples prepared in the same batch was shown by direct clustering with F measure, prompting a batch-effect correction. Roughly 5 TRBV segments, including TRBV5-6, TRBV5-1 and TRBV20-1, were significantly more frequent in patients than controls. Multiple sclerosis patients had significantly lower normalized Chao1 diversity than controls, a result that suggests substantial peripheral T-cell clonal expansion. The multiple sclerosis patient group was slightly younger than the control group.

CDR1 and CDR2 are drawn from the germline V gene: KGHDR, SFDVKD. Inclusive of the bounding cysteine and phenylalanine, the CDR3 is 18 residues long. The DNA shown is the 54-base CDR3, in frame from base 1. V loses 4 bases at its end and J loses 0 bases; junction bases beyond the gene matches: 13. To demonstrate the VDJtools post-analysis software, TCR beta repertoires were profiled from the peripheral blood of over ten young patients with multiple sclerosis. Multiple sclerosis patients were children and adolescents aged about 6 to 17 years. About this clonotype: The antigen it binds to is not known. No base qualities exist here, and no much larger clone lies one base off it.

Library prep was done by PCR. Sequencing took place on an Illumina HiSeq 2500. Unique molecular identifiers were incorporated into TCR beta cDNA libraries to reduce PCR and sequencing biases. Every 1 to 10 million input T cells yielded approximately 500,000 cDNA molecules, meaning each molecule approximated one T cell. The patient libraries were prepared and sequenced with the same protocol used for the earlier healthy control dataset. Within a given batch, samples were prepared together, multiplexed and sequenced on the same HiSeq lane. The original pipeline was this. Raw barcoded reads were processed with MIGEC, and single-read molecular identifier groups were discarded before consensus assembly and CDR3 extraction. Clonotype tables were post-analysed with VDJtools, normalizing diversity by down-sampling all datasets to the smallest sample size. To correct batch-related cross-sample contamination, repertoire overlap clustering matched CDR3 amino acid sequences but not nucleotide sequences. The public reads were quality trimmed at Q25 with fastp and then assembled into clones with MiXCR by TCRdb, keeping productive beta chains. Entries are consolidated by CDR3 protein sequence, retaining the most common genes and DNA. TCRdb's processing, not the study's, gives the V and J calls here. This sample has fewer than 850,000 distinct CDR3 sequences in its table, and roughly 27% of those were observed once. The ten largest clonotypes hold approximately 0.55% of the sample.

The specimen was blood. The chain joins TRBV24-1 to TRBJ2-5; 7 nucleotides in the junction match TRBD1. This sequence originates from a girl aged 5 to 17 with multiple sclerosis. The nucleotide sequence reads TGTGCCACCAGTGAGAAAGACAGGGCAGTAGTAGACCAAGAGACCCAGTACTTC. Its translation reads: CATSEKDRAVVDQETQYF.